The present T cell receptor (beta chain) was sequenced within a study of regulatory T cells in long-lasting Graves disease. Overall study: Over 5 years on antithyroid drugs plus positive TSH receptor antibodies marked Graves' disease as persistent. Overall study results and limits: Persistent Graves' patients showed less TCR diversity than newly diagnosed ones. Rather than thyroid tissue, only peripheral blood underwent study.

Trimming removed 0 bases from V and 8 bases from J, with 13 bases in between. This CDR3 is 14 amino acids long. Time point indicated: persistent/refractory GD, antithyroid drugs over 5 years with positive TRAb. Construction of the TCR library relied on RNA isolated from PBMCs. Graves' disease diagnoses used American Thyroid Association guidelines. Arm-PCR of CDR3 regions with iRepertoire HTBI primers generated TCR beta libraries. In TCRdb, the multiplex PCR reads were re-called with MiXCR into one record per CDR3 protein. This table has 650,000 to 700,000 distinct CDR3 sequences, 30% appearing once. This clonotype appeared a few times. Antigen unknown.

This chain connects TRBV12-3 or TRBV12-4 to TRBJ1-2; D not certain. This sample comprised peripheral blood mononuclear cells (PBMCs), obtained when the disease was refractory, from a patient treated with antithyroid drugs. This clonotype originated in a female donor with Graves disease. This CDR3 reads CASSLAGFQWGYTF. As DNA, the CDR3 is TGTGCCAGCAGTTTAGCGGGCTTCCAATGGGGCTACACCTTC.